This TCR beta chain was sequenced during a study of cytomegalovirus exposure and HLA in healthy donors. The wider study: In a later analysis, it was reported that the approximately 120 validation repertoires had been produced on the same platform as the 600 to 850 repertoires belonging to the first cohort. Study observations and caveats: The classifier reportedly diagnosed cytomegalovirus status with high sensitivity and specificity.

About this clone: Its target is unknown.

Germline CDR1 is SNHLY and CDR2 is FYNNEI. The CDR3 length is 11 residues. V shed 7 bases and J 10 bases; nucleotides not matched to a gene: 6. Measured with immunoSEQ multiplex PCR; TCRdb has only the in-frame clones, and not every one. The table has approximately 120,000 clones, over 90% seen once; the top ten hold around 1.2%. This receptor was taken from a woman younger than 35 in good health and CMV-seronegative. Sequenced: PBMCs. V and J are TRBV2 and TRBJ1-1, with TRBD1 identical over 7 bases. The CDR3 sequence is CASTGDRAAFF. The DNA of the CDR3 is TGTGCCAGCACGGGTGACAGGGCAGCTTTCTTT.